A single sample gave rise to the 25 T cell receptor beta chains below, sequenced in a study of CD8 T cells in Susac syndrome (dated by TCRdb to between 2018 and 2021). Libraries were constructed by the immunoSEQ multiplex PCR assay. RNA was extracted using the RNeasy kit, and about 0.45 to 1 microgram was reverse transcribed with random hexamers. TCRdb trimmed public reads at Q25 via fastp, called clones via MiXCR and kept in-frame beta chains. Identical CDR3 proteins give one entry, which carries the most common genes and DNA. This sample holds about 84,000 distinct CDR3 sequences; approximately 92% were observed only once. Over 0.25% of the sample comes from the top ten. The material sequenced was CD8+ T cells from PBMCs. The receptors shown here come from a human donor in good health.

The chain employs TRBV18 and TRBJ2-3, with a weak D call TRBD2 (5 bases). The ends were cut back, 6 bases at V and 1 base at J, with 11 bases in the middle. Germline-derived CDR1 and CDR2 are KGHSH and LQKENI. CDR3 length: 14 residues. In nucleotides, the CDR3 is TGTGCCAGCTCCGGGGAGATTCGCACAGATACGCAGTATTTT. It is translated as CASSGEIRTDTQYF.

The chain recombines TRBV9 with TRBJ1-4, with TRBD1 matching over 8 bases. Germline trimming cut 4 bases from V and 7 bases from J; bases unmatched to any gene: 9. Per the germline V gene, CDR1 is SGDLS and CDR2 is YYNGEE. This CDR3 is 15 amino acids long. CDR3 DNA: TGTGCCAGCAGCTCAAGCGGGACAGGCTTTGAAAAACTGTTTTTT. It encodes CASSSSGTGFEKLFF.

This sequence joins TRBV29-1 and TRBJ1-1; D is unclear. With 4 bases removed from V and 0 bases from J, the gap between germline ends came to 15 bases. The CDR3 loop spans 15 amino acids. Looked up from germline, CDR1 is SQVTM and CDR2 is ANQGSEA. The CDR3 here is CSVVTSSYVNTEAFF. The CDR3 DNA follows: TGCAGCGTTGTTACGAGTTCTTATGTGAACACTGAAGCTTTCTTT.

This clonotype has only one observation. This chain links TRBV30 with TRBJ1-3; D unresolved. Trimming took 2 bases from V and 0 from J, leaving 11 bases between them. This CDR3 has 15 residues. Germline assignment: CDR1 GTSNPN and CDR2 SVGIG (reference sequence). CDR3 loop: CAWSPGISSGNTIYF. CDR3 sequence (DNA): TGTGCCTGGAGTCCAGGAATTAGCTCTGGAAACACCATATATTTT.

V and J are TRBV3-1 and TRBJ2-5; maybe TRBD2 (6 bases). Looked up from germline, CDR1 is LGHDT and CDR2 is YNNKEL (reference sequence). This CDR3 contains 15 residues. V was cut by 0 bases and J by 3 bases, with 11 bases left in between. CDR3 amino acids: CASSQESGVEETQYF. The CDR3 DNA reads TGTGCCAGCAGCCAAGAATCGGGGGTAGAAGAGACCCAGTACTTC.

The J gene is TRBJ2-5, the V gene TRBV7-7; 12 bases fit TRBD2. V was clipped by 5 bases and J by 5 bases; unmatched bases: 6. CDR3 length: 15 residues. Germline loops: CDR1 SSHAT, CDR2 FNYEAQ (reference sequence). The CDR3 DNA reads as TGTGCCAGCAGCCCTAGCGGGGGGGCCGGGGAGACCCAGTACTTC. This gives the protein CASSPSGGAGETQYF.

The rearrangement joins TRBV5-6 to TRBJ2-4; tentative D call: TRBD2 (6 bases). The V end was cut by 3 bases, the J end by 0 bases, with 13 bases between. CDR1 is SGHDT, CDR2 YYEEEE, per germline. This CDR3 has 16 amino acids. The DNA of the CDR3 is TGTGCCAGCAGCTCGGGAGACGGCCTAGCCAAAAACATTCAGTACTTC. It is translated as CASSSGDGLAKNIQYF.

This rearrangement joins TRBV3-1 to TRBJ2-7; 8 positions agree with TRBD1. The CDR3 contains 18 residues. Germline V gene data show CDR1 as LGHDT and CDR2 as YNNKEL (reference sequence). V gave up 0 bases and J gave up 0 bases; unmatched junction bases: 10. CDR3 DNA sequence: TGTGCCAGCAGCCAAGAGTTGGGTGGAGGGACAGGCTCCTACGAGCAGTACTTC. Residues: CASSQELGGGTGSYEQYF.

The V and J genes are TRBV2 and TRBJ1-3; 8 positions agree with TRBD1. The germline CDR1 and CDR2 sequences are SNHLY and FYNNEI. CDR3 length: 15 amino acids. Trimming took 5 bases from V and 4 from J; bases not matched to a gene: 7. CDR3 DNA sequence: TGTGCCAGCAGTTTCGTTGGGGACAGGGGAAACACCATATATTTT. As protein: CASSFVGDRGNTIYF.

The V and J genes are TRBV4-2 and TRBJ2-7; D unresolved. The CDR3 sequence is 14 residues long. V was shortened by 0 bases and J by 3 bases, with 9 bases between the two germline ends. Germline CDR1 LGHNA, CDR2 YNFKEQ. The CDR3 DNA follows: TGTGCCAGCAGCCAAGAGGACCTATTCTACGAGCAGTACTTC. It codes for CASSQEDLFYEQYF.

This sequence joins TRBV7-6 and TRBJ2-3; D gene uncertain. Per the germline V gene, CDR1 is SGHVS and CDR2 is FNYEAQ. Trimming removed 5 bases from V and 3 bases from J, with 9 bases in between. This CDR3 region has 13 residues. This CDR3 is CASSPIRTDTQYF. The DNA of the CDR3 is TGTGCCAGCAGCCCTATCCGTACAGATACGCAGTATTTT. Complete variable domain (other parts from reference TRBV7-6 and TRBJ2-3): GAGVSQSPRYKVTKRGQDVALRCDPISGHVSLYWYRQALGQGPEFLTYFNYEAQQDKSGLPNDRFSAERPEGSISTLTIQRTEQRDSAMYRCASSPIRTDTQYFGPGTRLTVL.

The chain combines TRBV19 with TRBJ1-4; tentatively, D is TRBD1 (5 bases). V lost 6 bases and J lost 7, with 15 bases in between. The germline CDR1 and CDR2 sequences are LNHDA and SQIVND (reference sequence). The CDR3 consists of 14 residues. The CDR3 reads CASRPQGPSEKLFF. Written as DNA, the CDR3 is TGTGCCAGTAGGCCCCAGGGCCCCAGTGAAAAACTGTTTTTT.

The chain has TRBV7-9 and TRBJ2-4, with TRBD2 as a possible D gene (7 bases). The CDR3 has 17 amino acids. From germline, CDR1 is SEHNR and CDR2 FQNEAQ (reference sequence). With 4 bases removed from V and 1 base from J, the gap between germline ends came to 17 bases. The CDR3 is CASSSPTGGLAKNIQYF. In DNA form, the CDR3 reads TGTGCCAGCAGCTCCCCCACGGGGGGCCTGGCCAAAAACATTCAGTACTTC. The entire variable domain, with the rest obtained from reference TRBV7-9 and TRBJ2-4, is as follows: DTGVSQNPRHKITKRGQNVTFRCDPISEHNRLYWYRQTLGQGPEFLTYFQNEAQLEKSRLLSDRFSAERPKGSFSTLEIQRTEQGDSAMYLCASSSPTGGLAKNIQYFGAGTRLSVL.

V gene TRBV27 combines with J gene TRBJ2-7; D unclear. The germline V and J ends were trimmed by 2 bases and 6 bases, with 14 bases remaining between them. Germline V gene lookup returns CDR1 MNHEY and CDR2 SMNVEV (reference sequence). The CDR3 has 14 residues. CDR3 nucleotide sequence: TGTGCCAGCAGTTTAGCGGCACTGCCCCTCGAGCAGTACTTC. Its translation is CASSLAALPLEQYF.

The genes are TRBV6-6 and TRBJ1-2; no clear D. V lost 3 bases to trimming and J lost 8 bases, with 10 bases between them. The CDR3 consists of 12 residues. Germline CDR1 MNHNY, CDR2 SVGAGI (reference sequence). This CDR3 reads CASSYQGSGYTF. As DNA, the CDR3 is TGTGCCAGCAGTTATCAAGGCTCCGGCTACACCTTC.

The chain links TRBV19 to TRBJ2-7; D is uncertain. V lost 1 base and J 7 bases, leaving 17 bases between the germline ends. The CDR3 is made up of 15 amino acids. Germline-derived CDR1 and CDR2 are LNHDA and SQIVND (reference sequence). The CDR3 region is CASSIAGYSPTEQYF. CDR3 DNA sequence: TGTGCCAGTAGTATAGCCGGGTACAGCCCTACGGAGCAGTACTTC.

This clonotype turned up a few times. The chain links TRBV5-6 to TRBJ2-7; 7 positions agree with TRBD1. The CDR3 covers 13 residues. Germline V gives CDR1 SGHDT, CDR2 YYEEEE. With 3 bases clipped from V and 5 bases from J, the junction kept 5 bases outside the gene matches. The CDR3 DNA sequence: TGTGCCAGCAGCTATGGACAGGCGGACGAGCAGTACTTC. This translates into CASSYGQADEQYF. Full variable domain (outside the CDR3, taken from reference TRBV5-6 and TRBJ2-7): DAGVTQSPTHLIKTRGQQVTLRCSPKSGHDTVSWYQQALGQGPQFIFQYYEEEERQRGNFPDRFSGHQFPNYSSELNVNALLLGDSALYLCASSYGQADEQYFGPGTRLTVT.

The CDR3 nucleotides read TGTGCCACCAGCAGAGCTTTGGTTCTTGAAGCTTTCTTT. It encodes CATSRALVLEAFF. The genes are TRBV15 and TRBJ1-1; D not resolved. CDR3 length equals 13 residues. Trimming removed 1 base from V and 7 bases from J, with 10 bases in between. Germline V gene data show CDR1 as LNHNV and CDR2 as YYDKDF (reference sequence). The complete variable domain, with remaining parts taken from reference TRBV15 and TRBJ1-1, reads DAMVIQNPRYQVTQFGKPVTLSCSQTLNHNVMYWYQQKSSQAPKLLFHYYDKDFNNEADTPDNFQSRRPNTSFCFLDIRSPGLGDTAMYLCATSRALVLEAFFGQGTRLTVV.

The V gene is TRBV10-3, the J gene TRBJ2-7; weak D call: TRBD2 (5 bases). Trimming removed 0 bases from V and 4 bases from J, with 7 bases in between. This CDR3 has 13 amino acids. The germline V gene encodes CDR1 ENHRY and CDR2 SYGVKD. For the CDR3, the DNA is TGTGCCATCAGTGAGTCGCCGGGATACGAGCAGTACTTC. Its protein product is CAISESPGYEQYF.

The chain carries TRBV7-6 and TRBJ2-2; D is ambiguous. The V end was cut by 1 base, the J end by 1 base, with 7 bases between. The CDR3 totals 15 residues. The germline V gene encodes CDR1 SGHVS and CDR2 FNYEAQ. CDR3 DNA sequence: TGTGCCAGCAGCTTAGGGGCAGGGAACACCGGGGAGCTGTTTTTT. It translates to CASSLGAGNTGELFF.

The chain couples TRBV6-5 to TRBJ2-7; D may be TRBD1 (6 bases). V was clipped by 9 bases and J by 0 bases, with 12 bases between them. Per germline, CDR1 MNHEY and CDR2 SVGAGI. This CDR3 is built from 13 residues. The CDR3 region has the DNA TGTGCCAGAATCAGGGGCCTCTCCTACGAGCAGTACTTC. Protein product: CARIRGLSYEQYF.

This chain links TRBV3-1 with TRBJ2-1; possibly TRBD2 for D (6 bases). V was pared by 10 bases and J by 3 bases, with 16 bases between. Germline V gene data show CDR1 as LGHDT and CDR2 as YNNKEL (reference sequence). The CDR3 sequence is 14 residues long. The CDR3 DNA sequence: TGTGCCACCGGGACGGGCGGGGACTACAATGAGCAGTTCTTC. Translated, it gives CATGTGGDYNEQFF.

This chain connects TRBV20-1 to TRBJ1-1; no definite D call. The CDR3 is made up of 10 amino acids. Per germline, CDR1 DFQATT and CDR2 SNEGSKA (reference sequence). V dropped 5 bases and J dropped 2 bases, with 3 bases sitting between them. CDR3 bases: TGCAGTGCTCCCAACACTGAAGCTTTCTTT. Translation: CSAPNTEAFF.

The CDR3 reads CASSFSSGSYEQYF. As DNA, the CDR3 is TGCGCCAGCAGCTTTAGTTCGGGCTCCTACGAGCAGTACTTC. The J gene is TRBJ2-7, the V gene TRBV5-1; D gene ambiguous. This CDR3 spans 14 amino acids. The V gene's germline CDR1 is SGHRS and CDR2 YFSETQ. Trimming took 2 bases from V and 0 from J, leaving 9 bases between them. The full variable domain, completed using reference TRBV5-1 and TRBJ2-7, is KAGVTQTPRYLIKTRGQQVTLSCSPISGHRSVSWYQQTPGQGLQFLFEYFSETQRNKGNFPGRFSGRQFSNSRSEMNVSTLELGDSALYLCASSFSSGSYEQYFGPGTRLTVT.

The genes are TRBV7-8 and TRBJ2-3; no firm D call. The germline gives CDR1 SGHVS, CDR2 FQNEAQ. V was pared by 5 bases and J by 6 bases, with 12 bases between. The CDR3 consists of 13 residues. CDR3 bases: TGTGCCAGCAGCCAAGAGTTGGCGGATACGCAGTATTTT. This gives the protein CASSQELADTQYF. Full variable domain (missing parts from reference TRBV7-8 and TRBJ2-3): GAGVSQSPRYKVAKRGQDVALRCDPISGHVSLFWYQQALGQGPEFLTYFQNEAQLDKSGLPSDRFFAERPEGSVSTLKIQRTQQEDSAVYLCASSQELADTQYFGPGTRLTVL.